This T cell receptor beta chain is from a study of T cells in Graves' hyperthyroidism and ophthalmopathy. Findings of the study overall: By a 13 V-J model, ophthalmopathy was set apart from stable hyperthyroidism.

Template material for amplifying TCR beta CDR3 regions consisted of RNA transcripts. With the HTBI primer set, the TCR CDR3 went through a first round of RT-PCR. MiXCR, applied by TCRdb to the multiplex PCR reads, yields one record per CDR3 protein. The sample holds hundreds of thousands of distinct CDR3 sequences, approximately 20% seen once. From germline, CDR1 is GTSNPN and CDR2 SVGIG (reference sequence). V was clipped by 2 bases and J by 6 bases; unmatched bases: 6. This CDR3 region has 15 residues. This clonotype was detected many times. Its target is unknown. This receptor was taken from a middle-aged man with Graves' ophthalmopathy. The sample was blood. This sequence joins TRBV30 and TRBJ2-5; TRBD2 matches at 13 bases. CDR3: CAWSTGLAGKQTQYF. CDR3 coding DNA: TGTGCCTGGAGTACGGGACTAGCGGGAAAACAGACCCAGTACTTC.